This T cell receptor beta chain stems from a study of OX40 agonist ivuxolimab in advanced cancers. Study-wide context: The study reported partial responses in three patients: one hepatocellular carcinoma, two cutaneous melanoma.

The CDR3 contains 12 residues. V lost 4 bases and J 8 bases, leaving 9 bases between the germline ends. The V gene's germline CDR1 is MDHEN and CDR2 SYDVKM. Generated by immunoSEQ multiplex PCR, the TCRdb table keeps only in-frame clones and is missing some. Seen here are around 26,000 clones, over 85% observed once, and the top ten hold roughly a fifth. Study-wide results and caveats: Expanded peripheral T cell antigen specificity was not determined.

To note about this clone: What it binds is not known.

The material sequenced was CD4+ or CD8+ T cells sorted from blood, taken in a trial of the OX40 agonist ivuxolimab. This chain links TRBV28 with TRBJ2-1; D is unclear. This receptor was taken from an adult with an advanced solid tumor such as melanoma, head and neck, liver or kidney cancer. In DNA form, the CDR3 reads TGTGCCAGCAGTTACAGCGTGGATGAGCAGTTCTTC. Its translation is CASSYSVDEQFF. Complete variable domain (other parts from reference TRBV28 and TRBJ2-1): DVKVTQSSRYLVKRTGEKVFLECVQDMDHENMFWYRQDPGLGLRLIYFSYDVKMKEKGDIPEGYSVSREKKERFSLILESASTNQTSMYLCASSYSVDEQFFGPGTRLTVL.